These 26 T cell receptor beta chains came from one sample sequenced in a study of cytomegalovirus exposure and HLA in healthy donors. Generated by immunoSEQ multiplex PCR, the TCRdb table keeps only in-frame clones and is missing some. This table has about 120,000 clones, around 95% appearing once. Sequencing input: PBMCs. These receptors were taken from a man aged 18 to 29 in good health and CMV-seronegative.

This clone was recorded only once. The rearrangement uses TRBV28 and TRBJ2-7, with D uncertain. Germline-derived CDR1 and CDR2 are MDHEN and SYDVKM. The CDR3 is 12 residues long. Trimming cost V 2 bases and J 6 bases, with 8 bases left between them. This chain's CDR3 is CASSLQQTEQYF. Written as DNA, the CDR3 is TGTGCCAGCAGTTTACAACAGACCGAGCAGTACTTC.

The chain links TRBV7-3 to TRBJ1-2, with no clear D. The CDR3 runs 15 residues. Germline CDR1 is SGHTA and CDR2 is FQGTGA. Trimming removed 6 bases from V and 4 bases from J, with 18 bases in between. As DNA, the CDR3 is TGTGCCAGCAGACCTCCCCCGGTGTCCACCTATGGCTACACCTTC. Its protein product is CASRPPPVSTYGYTF.

The chain couples TRBV7-9 to TRBJ2-1, with 10 bases matching TRBD2. This CDR3 has 15 amino acids. In germline, CDR1 is SEHNR, CDR2 FQNEAQ (reference sequence). Trimming took 4 bases from V and 4 from J; bases not matched to a gene: 4. The CDR3 protein is CASSSTSGSYNEQFF. CDR3 in DNA: TGTGCCAGCAGCTCGACTAGCGGGTCGTACAATGAGCAGTTCTTC.

This sequence joins TRBV6-5 and TRBJ2-3; tentatively, D is TRBD2 (5 bases). The CDR3 has 14 residues. Per germline, CDR1 MNHEY and CDR2 SVGAGI. Between the trimmed V and J ends, which lost 4 bases and 2 bases, there was a span of 10 bases. CDR3: CASSSGLDTDTQYF. The CDR3 nucleotides are TGTGCCAGCAGTTCAGGACTGGACACAGATACGCAGTATTTT.

The V and J genes are TRBV7-2 and TRBJ2-3; 7 bases match TRBD1. Unmatched junction bases numbered 7, after V lost 2 bases and J lost 2 bases. The CDR3 runs to 16 residues. The V gene's germline CDR1 is SGHTA and CDR2 FQGNSA. The CDR3 loop is CASSLMGDSHTDTQYF. DNA of the CDR3: TGTGCCAGCAGCTTAATGGGGGACAGTCACACAGATACGCAGTATTTT.

V gene TRBV9 combines with J gene TRBJ1-3; 11 bases align to TRBD1. Germline values: CDR1 SGDLS, CDR2 YYNGEE. There are 16 residues in the CDR3. V gave up 4 bases and J gave up 5 bases; unmatched junction bases: 8. CDR3 coding DNA: TGTGCCAGCAGCTCACCAGGGACAGGGGGTAGAAACACCATATATTTT. Its translation: CASSSPGTGGRNTIYF.

This rearrangement joins TRBV30 to TRBJ1-5, with D uncertain. V gave up 0 bases and J gave up 0 bases, with 9 bases separating them. The CDR3 contains 15 residues. Germline V CDR1 and CDR2: GTSNPN, SVGIG (reference sequence). DNA of the CDR3: TGTGCCTGGAGTGTCAGGCAGTATAGCAATCAGCCCCAGCATTTT. It encodes CAWSVRQYSNQPQHF.

The chain combines TRBV29-1 with TRBJ2-3, with 16 bases matching TRBD2. This CDR3 spans 14 amino acids. The germline V gene encodes CDR1 SQVTM and CDR2 ANQGSEA. After removal of 6 bases from V and 5 bases from J, the junction contained 2 bases not matched to a gene. CDR3 coding DNA: TGCAGCGTGGGGACTAGCGGGAGGGTAGATACGCAGTATTTT. This gives the protein CSVGTSGRVDTQYF.

In DNA form, the CDR3 reads TGTGCCAGCAGTGAATATAAAGAGATTAACACTGAAGCTTTCTTT. It translates to CASSEYKEINTEAFF. V gene TRBV25-1 combines with J gene TRBJ1-1; D is ambiguous. The CDR3 runs 15 residues. The V gene's germline CDR1 is MGHDK and CDR2 SYGVNS. Deletions cut 0 bases from V and 2 bases from J, with 10 bases between.

The chain links TRBV5-1 to TRBJ2-1, with TRBD2 matching 7 bases. The CDR3 extends over 16 amino acids. Germline assignment: CDR1 SGHRS and CDR2 YFSETQ. The ends lost 0 bases at V and 3 bases at J; junction bases unmatched: 6. The CDR3 bases are TGCGCCAGCAGCTTGGCTCCGGGAGGCGGCTACAATGAGCAGTTCTTC. This encodes CASSLAPGGGYNEQFF.

This chain joins TRBV11-3 and TRBJ2-1; tentatively, D is TRBD2 (5 bases). The CDR3 is made up of 14 amino acids. Between the trimmed V and J ends, which lost 5 bases and 6 bases, there was a span of 14 bases. Germline loops: CDR1 SGHNT, CDR2 YENEEA. The CDR3, as DNA: TGTGCCAGCAGCACACACCGGGATACCAATGAGCAGTTCTTC. Protein sequence: CASSTHRDTNEQFF.

The chain has TRBV30 and TRBJ2-3; no reliable D call. The germline V gene has CDR1 GTSNPN and CDR2 SVGIG (reference sequence). The CDR3 runs 14 residues. The V end lost 1 base, the J end lost 5 bases, and 13 bases lay between the germline ends. The CDR3 DNA reads TGTGCCTGGAGTGCCTCCAGCGAGGTAGATACGCAGTATTTT. It codes for CAWSASSEVDTQYF.

V is TRBV11-2 and J is TRBJ2-2, with D perhaps matching TRBD1 (5 bases). The ends were cut back, 1 base at V and 4 bases at J, with 7 bases in the middle. CDR3 length equals 14 residues. Germline V gene data show CDR1 as SGHAT and CDR2 as FQNNGV. The CDR3 region has the DNA TGTGCCAGCAGCTTAGGAAGGGGCACCGGGGAGCTGTTTTTT. The encoded protein is CASSLGRGTGELFF.

The gene calls are TRBV9 and TRBJ1-2; 7 bases fit TRBD1. The CDR3 spans 14 residues. Germline V CDR1 and CDR2: SGDLS, YYNGEE. J lost 6 bases, V lost 7 bases, and 12 bases had no gene match. The CDR3 loop is CASAHRQGWDGYTF. CDR3 sequence (DNA): TGTGCCAGCGCTCACCGACAGGGCTGGGATGGCTACACCTTC.

The chain employs TRBV2 and TRBJ2-7, with D perhaps matching TRBD1 (6 bases). This CDR3 spans 14 amino acids. V shed 5 bases and J shed 7 bases, with 18 bases lying between them. Germline V gene data show CDR1 as SNHLY and CDR2 as FYNNEI. CDR3 protein: CASSLTSGVGEQYF. The CDR3 nucleotides read TGTGCCAGCAGTCTGACCTCAGGGGTCGGGGAGCAGTACTTC. Complete variable domain (other parts from reference TRBV2 and TRBJ2-7): EPEVTQTPSHQVTQMGQEVILRCVPISNHLYFYWYRQILGQKVEFLVSFYNNEISEKSEIFDDQFSVERPDGSNFTLKIRSTKLEDSAMYFCASSLTSGVGEQYFGPGTRLTVT.

The CDR3 region is CASSQASGSNYGYTF. CDR3 bases: TGCGCCAGCAGCCAAGCGTCTGGGAGCAACTATGGCTACACCTTC. This chain connects TRBV4-1 to TRBJ1-2; D gene ambiguous. V dropped 1 base and J dropped 2 bases, with 11 bases sitting between them. The germline V gene encodes CDR1 MGHRA and CDR2 YSYEKL. The CDR3 has 15 residues.

The chain recombines TRBV6-5 with TRBJ1-2, with TRBD1 matching 9 bases. The germline CDR1 and CDR2 sequences are MNHEY and SVGAGI. V dropped 7 bases and J dropped 8; count of bases not matched to a gene: 11. The CDR3 is 14 residues long. CDR3 amino acids: CASNGQGQSGGYTF. Here the CDR3 DNA reads TGTGCCAGCAACGGACAGGGGCAGTCCGGCGGCTACACCTTC.

This clone was observed a single time. CDR3 DNA sequence: TGTGCCAGCAGTTCCCAGACTAGCTCTCCCTTATACGAGCAGTACTTC. Protein: CASSSQTSSPLYEQYF. V gene TRBV6-6 combines with J gene TRBJ2-7, with TRBD2 identical over 7 bases. Trimming at V came to 4 bases and at J to 4 bases, leaving 13 bases not matched to a gene. This CDR3 has 16 residues. Germline V gene sequence: CDR1 MNHNY, CDR2 SVGAGI (reference sequence).

The genes are TRBV5-4 and TRBJ2-5, with 12 positions matching TRBD1. The CDR3 loop spans 15 amino acids. Trimming removed 4 bases from V and 5 bases from J; junction bases left unmatched: 6. Germline assignment: CDR1 SGHNT and CDR2 YYREEE (reference sequence). The CDR3 nucleotides are TGTGCCAGCAGCAGGGGGACAGGGGGCGCGGAGACCCAGTACTTC. Residues: CASSRGTGGAETQYF.

This clone has just a few counts. The chain has TRBV28 and TRBJ1-5; 7 nucleotides align to TRBD1. After removal of 5 bases from V and 6 bases from J, the junction contained 10 bases not matched to a gene. CDR1 and CDR2 from the germline V gene are MDHEN and SYDVKM. This CDR3 spans 15 amino acids. The CDR3: CASSAQKGAGQPQHF. The CDR3 coding sequence is TGTGCCAGCAGTGCGCAGAAGGGGGCAGGTCAGCCCCAGCATTTT.

This clone was seen once. The chain uses TRBV6-6 and TRBJ1-1, with D hard to call. The germline CDR1 and CDR2 sequences are MNHNY and SVGAGI (reference sequence). The CDR3 extends over 14 amino acids. V lost 2 bases, J lost 0 bases, and 7 bases lay in between. The CDR3 loop reads CASSYERLNTEAFF. The CDR3 DNA is TGTGCCAGCAGTTACGAGCGGCTGAACACTGAAGCTTTCTTT.

This clone was seen just once. The V call is TRBV5-1, the J call TRBJ1-2; 8 nucleotides match TRBD1. CDR1 is SGHRS, CDR2 YFSETQ, per germline. CDR3 length: 15 amino acids. J gave up 6 bases and V 1 base, and 8 bases lay outside the gene matches. The CDR3 DNA reads TGCGCCAGCAGCTTGTTTGTGGCAGGGGGCCATGGCTACACCTTC. Amino acid sequence: CASSLFVAGGHGYTF.

CDR3: CASSPGEGHTIYF. As DNA, the CDR3 is TGTGCCAGCAGCCCTGGGGAGGGACACACCATATATTTT. The chain employs TRBV7-2 and TRBJ1-3, with D tentatively TRBD1 (5 bases). This CDR3 has 13 amino acids. CDR1 SGHTA and CDR2 FQGNSA come from the germline V gene. Trimming cost V 5 bases and J 8 bases, with 13 bases left between them.

CDR3 residues: CASSVSASSYNEQFF. As DNA, the CDR3 is TGTGCCAGCAGCGTTAGCGCGAGCTCCTACAATGAGCAGTTCTTC. The J gene is TRBJ2-1, the V gene TRBV9, with D perhaps matching TRBD2 (5 bases). The CDR3 is 15 amino acids. Germline CDR1 reads SGDLS; CDR2 reads YYNGEE. The V end was cut by 2 bases, the J end by 0 bases, with 9 bases between.

The chain is built from TRBV7-9 and TRBJ1-1; a possible D gene is TRBD1 (6 bases). This CDR3 comprises 12 residues. V gave up 3 bases and J gave up 6 bases, with 8 bases separating them. Germline V gene lookup returns CDR1 SEHNR and CDR2 FQNEAQ (reference sequence). The CDR3, as DNA: TGTGCCAGCAGCTTTGGGGGCGCTGAAGCTTTCTTT. Its translation is CASSFGGAEAFF. Looking up the rest from reference TRBV7-9 and TRBJ1-1 gives the full variable domain: DTGVSQNPRHKITKRGQNVTFRCDPISEHNRLYWYRQTLGQGPEFLTYFQNEAQLEKSRLLSDRFSAERPKGSFSTLEIQRTEQGDSAMYLCASSFGGAEAFFGQGTRLTVV.

The chain joins TRBV28 to TRBJ1-1, with D perhaps matching TRBD1 (5 bases). V was pared by 8 bases and J by 0 bases, with 10 bases between. In germline, CDR1 is MDHEN, CDR2 SYDVKM. The CDR3 length is 13 residues. CDR3 nucleotide sequence: TGTGCCAGCGGCCGGGACTTGAACACTGAAGCTTTCTTT. It specifies CASGRDLNTEAFF.